This TCR beta chain derives from a study of shared clonotypes between healthy human individuals. Germline trimming cut 2 bases from V and 3 bases from J; bases unmatched to any gene: 12. The CDR3 is 17 residues long. Germline CDR1 GTSNPN, CDR2 SVGIG (reference sequence). Overall study findings and caveats: With a handful of donors compared, roughly 4.9% of naive CD4 clonotypes were shared. Naive subsets tended to show greater estimated richness than memory subsets.

In its sample, this clone was seen once. Its antigen is not known. The study ran the assay at deep level. Methods used by the authors: Filtering differed since immunoSEQ provided only junctions, with no quality scores. Sequencing was performed with immunoSEQ multiplex PCR; in TCRdb, only in-frame clones are kept and a portion is missing. V, J and clone size derive from that table, while D and trimming were established from the DNA sequence. This table has just over 2,000,000 clones, 90% to 95% appearing once. The sample consisted of naive CD4+ T cells sorted from blood. Subset defined: CD45RA+ positively selected. This rearrangement joins TRBV30 to TRBJ2-3; 9 bases are shared with TRBD2. The source of this sequence is a man aged 18 to 29 in good health. The CDR3 nucleotides are TGTGCCTGGAGTATCGCCCTTGTAGCGGGAGCAACAGATACGCAGTATTTT. It encodes CAWSIALVAGATDTQYF. The complete variable domain, with remaining parts taken from reference TRBV30 and TRBJ2-3, reads SQTIHQWPATLVQPVGSPLSLECTVEGTSNPNLYWYRQAAGRGLQLLFYSVGIGQISSEVPQNLSASRPQDRQFILSSKKLLLSDSGFYLCAWSIALVAGATDTQYFGPGTRLTVL.